This T cell receptor beta chain originates from a study of identical twins. Study results and caveats: Shared out-of-frame alpha sequences (those common to twins) showed excess low generation probability.

TCRdb reanalysed the 5' RACE reads using MiXCR and keeps one entry per CDR3 protein. The sample shows under 300,000 distinct CDR3 sequences, roughly 13% of them seen only once. Germline V gene data show CDR1 as LGHDT and CDR2 as YNNKEL (reference sequence). This CDR3 has 14 residues. Unmatched junction bases numbered 5, after V lost 3 bases and J lost 8 bases. A remark on this clonotype: The antigen is not known.

The same specimen was also included in a second study, on yellow fever vaccine responses in identical twins.

Sequencing used memory (CD45RO+) T cells sorted from blood. The rearrangement joins TRBV3-1 to TRBJ2-1; TRBD2 aligns across 9 bases. The sequence was collected from a young woman in good health. CDR3 sequence: CASSQSGGRDEQFF. The CDR3 bases are TGTGCCAGCAGCCAGAGTGGCGGGAGGGATGAGCAGTTCTTC.